This entry lists 23 T cell receptor beta chains sequenced from one sample in a study of cytomegalovirus exposure and HLA in healthy donors. This PCR relied on a set of 60 Vbeta primers and 13 Jbeta primers. TCRdb's table, derived via immunoSEQ multiplex PCR, lists solely in-frame clones and lacks some. Its clone listing holds 45,000 to 60,000 clones. Sequenced sample: PBMCs. These receptors were obtained from a male donor in good health and CMV-seronegative.

The genes are TRBV5-1 and TRBJ2-5, with 8 bases that match TRBD2. The CDR3 runs to 12 residues. J gave up 13 bases and V 0 bases, and 5 bases lay outside the gene matches. CDR1 is SGHRS, CDR2 YFSETQ, per germline. The CDR3 DNA reads TGCGCCAGCAGCTTGGAGCGGGGGCCAGGGTACTTC. Encoded protein: CASSLERGPGYF.

The chain links TRBV7-2 to TRBJ1-2; D is perhaps TRBD1 (5 bases). V was clipped by 1 base and J by 4 bases, with 10 bases between them. Germline V CDR1 and CDR2: SGHTA, FQGNSA. CDR3 length: 14 amino acids. The CDR3 DNA reads as TGTGCCAGCAGCTTAGAGGGGAAGGCCTATGGCTACACCTTC. Translation gives CASSLEGKAYGYTF.

Here the CDR3 DNA reads TGTGCCAGCAGCTTGACAGGGATTTCTCCCGAGCAGTACTTC. This codes for CASSLTGISPEQYF. The rearrangement uses TRBV5-6 and TRBJ2-7; D might be TRBD1 (6 bases). Germline V gives CDR1 SGHDT, CDR2 YYEEEE. V shed 1 base and J shed 6 bases, with 14 bases lying between them. CDR3 length: 14 amino acids.

Here the CDR3 reads CASRTTGRSNQPQHF. The DNA for the CDR3 is TGTGCCAGCAGGACCACAGGGCGGAGCAATCAGCCCCAGCATTTT. The chain is built from TRBV27 and TRBJ1-5; D may be TRBD1 (6 bases). Looked up from germline, CDR1 is MNHEY and CDR2 is SMNVEV (reference sequence). There are 15 residues in the CDR3. V was cut by 6 bases and J by 1 base, with 13 bases left in between.

CDR3 amino acids: CASRTSGRRGETQYF. As DNA, the CDR3 is TGTGCCAGCAGAACTAGCGGGAGGCGCGGAGAGACCCAGTACTTC. The chain joins TRBV7-2 to TRBJ2-5; TRBD2 matches at 12 bases. The CDR3 is made up of 15 amino acids. Germline trimming cut 6 bases from V and 4 bases from J; bases unmatched to any gene: 6. Germline V gene data show CDR1 as SGHTA and CDR2 as FQGNSA.

This chain connects TRBV30 to TRBJ2-7; D is unresolved. This CDR3 has 17 residues. Trimming removed 0 bases from V and 2 bases from J, with 20 bases in between. Germline V gives CDR1 GTSNPN, CDR2 SVGIG (reference sequence). The CDR3 DNA follows: TGTGCCTGGAGTGTACCCTCACCTCCGACTGGTGCCTACGAGCAGTACTTC. Its protein is CAWSVPSPPTGAYEQYF.

J is TRBJ2-3 and V is TRBV13, with D possibly TRBD2 on 5 matching bases. The germline V gene encodes CDR1 PRHDT and CDR2 FYEKMQ (reference sequence). V lost 5 bases and J 2 bases, leaving 17 bases between the germline ends. The CDR3 contains 16 residues. The CDR3 loop is CASSPLGSVATDTQYF. The CDR3 nucleotides read TGTGCCAGCAGCCCCCTGGGTAGCGTGGCCACAGATACGCAGTATTTT.

J is TRBJ1-1 and V is TRBV6-1; no firm D call. CDR1 and CDR2 from the germline V gene are MNHNS and SASEGT. The CDR3 totals 13 residues. Between the trimmed V and J ends, which lost 1 base and 5 bases, there was a span of 8 bases. The CDR3 DNA sequence: TGTGCCAGCAGTGAAGTCGGGAGTACTGAAGCTTTCTTT. Its protein product is CASSEVGSTEAFF.

Details on this clone: One junction end does not reproduce the germline sequence, and a read error may be involved. The V gene is TRBV10-3, the J gene TRBJ2-3; 12 bases map to TRBD2. In germline, CDR1 is ENHRY, CDR2 SYGVKD. The CDR3 has 17 residues. The CDR3 nucleotides read TGTGCCATCAGTGAGTCGACTAGCGGGAGAGGCCCAGATAAGCAGTATTTT. Residues: CAISESTSGRGPDKQYF.

The chain couples TRBV27 to TRBJ1-1; 8 bases align to TRBD1. This CDR3 spans 13 amino acids. V lost 0 bases and J lost 8; bases outside the gene matches: 2. Germline V gene lookup returns CDR1 MNHEY and CDR2 SMNVEV (reference sequence). CDR3 sequence: CASSLSGTGEAFF. CDR3 nucleotide sequence: TGTGCCAGCAGTTTATCCGGGACAGGCGAAGCTTTCTTT.

V gene TRBV7-8 combines with J gene TRBJ2-1; TRBD2 matches 11 bases. The V gene's germline CDR1 is SGHVS and CDR2 FQNEAQ. The CDR3 has 16 amino acids. V lost 1 base and J lost 6; bases outside the gene matches: 5. The CDR3 DNA follows: TGTGCCAGCAGCTTAGAGCTAGCGGGAGGCCCCAATGAGCAGTTCTTC. Protein sequence: CASSLELAGGPNEQFF. The full variable domain, in which reference TRBV7-8 and TRBJ2-1 provide the parts outside the CDR3, is GAGVSQSPRYKVAKRGQDVALRCDPISGHVSLFWYQQALGQGPEFLTYFQNEAQLDKSGLPSDRFFAERPEGSVSTLKIQRTQQEDSAVYLCASSLELAGGPNEQFFGPGTRLTVL.

V gene TRBV4-3 combines with J gene TRBJ1-3; the match to TRBD1 covers 10 bases. V shed 0 bases and J 4 bases; nucleotides not matched to a gene: 3. The CDR3 contains 16 residues. From germline, CDR1 is LGHNA and CDR2 YSLEER. The CDR3 DNA follows: TGCGCCAGCAGCCAAGAGGGACAGGGGAGAGGAAACACCATATATTTT. Translation gives CASSQEGQGRGNTIYF.

The V call is TRBV7-9, the J call TRBJ2-5, with a tentative D call TRBD1 (6 bases). V was cut by 5 bases and J by 2 bases, with 9 bases left in between. Germline CDR1 and CDR2: SEHNR and FQNEAQ (reference sequence). The CDR3 contains 13 residues. CDR3 loop: CASSRTDQETQYF. The CDR3 coding sequence is TGTGCCAGCAGCCGGACAGATCAAGAGACCCAGTACTTC. Based on the CDR3 plus reference TRBV7-9 and TRBJ2-5, the full variable domain is DTGVSQNPRHKITKRGQNVTFRCDPISEHNRLYWYRQTLGQGPEFLTYFQNEAQLEKSRLLSDRFSAERPKGSFSTLEIQRTEQGDSAMYLCASSRTDQETQYFGPGTRLLVL.

A word on this clone: A junction end diverges from the germline sequence, so it may reflect a read error. The chain uses TRBV5-1 and TRBJ1-3, with TRBD1 identical over 8 bases. The CDR3 is 15 residues long. Germline CDR1 SGHRS, CDR2 YFSETQ. The CDR3 coding sequence is TGCGCCAGCAGCGCGCTGGGACAGGCTGGAAACAACATATATTTT. Translated, it gives CASSALGQAGNNIYF. Full variable domain (missing parts from reference TRBV5-1 and TRBJ1-3): KAGVTQTPRYLIKTRGQQVTLSCSPISGHRSVSWYQQTPGQGLQFLFEYFSETQRNKGNFPGRFSGRQFSNSRSEMNVSTLELGDSALYLCASSALGQAGNNIYFGEGSWLTVV.

This chain joins TRBV10-3 and TRBJ1-2, with TRBD1 matching over 7 bases. The CDR3 length is 15 residues. J lost 0 bases, V lost 4 bases, and 5 bases had no gene match. CDR1 is ENHRY, CDR2 SYGVKD, per germline. DNA for the CDR3: TGTGCCATCAGTGGGGGGGACAGCTCTAACTATGGCTACACCTTC. Protein product: CAISGGDSSNYGYTF.

V and J are TRBV6-6 and TRBJ2-7, with 7 nucleotides matching TRBD1. The CDR3 runs to 14 residues. J was trimmed by 0 bases and V by 5 bases; bases with no gene match: 4. Germline V gives CDR1 MNHNY, CDR2 SVGAGI (reference sequence). The CDR3 DNA follows: TGTGCCAGCAGTGGCAGGGGGTTCTCCTACGAGCAGTACTTC. Its protein is CASSGRGFSYEQYF.

To note about this clone: Other nucleotide sequences in the sample specify the same CDR3. The chain recombines TRBV7-3 with TRBJ2-6; 9 nucleotides match TRBD1. The germline CDR1 and CDR2 sequences are SGHTA and FQGTGA. The CDR3 consists of 16 residues. V lost 5 bases and J lost 2; bases outside the gene matches: 4. The CDR3 bases are TGTGCCAGCAGCCCTCGACAGGGGGCTGGGGCCAACGTCCTGACTTTC. Translating it yields CASSPRQGAGANVLTF.

This chain uses TRBV28 with TRBJ2-1; TRBD2 matches at 8 bases. This CDR3 contains 15 residues. After removal of 5 bases from V and 4 bases from J, the junction contained 7 bases not matched to a gene. Germline CDR1 and CDR2: MDHEN and SYDVKM. CDR3 sequence: CASSPGGARYNEQFF. In nucleotides, the CDR3 is TGTGCCAGCAGTCCCGGGGGGGCTAGGTACAATGAGCAGTTCTTC.

The genes are TRBV6-5 and TRBJ2-3; 7 nucleotides match TRBD2. V lost 8 bases to trimming and J lost 3 bases; unmatched junction nucleotides: 5. CDR1 is MNHEY and CDR2 is SVGAGI in the germline V gene. The CDR3 loop spans 13 amino acids. CDR3 sequence reads: CASSAGTTDTQYF. Here the CDR3 DNA reads TGTGCCAGCTCAGCGGGGACGACAGATACGCAGTATTTT.

V gene TRBV5-1 combines with J gene TRBJ2-5; weak D call: TRBD1 (5 bases). From germline, CDR1 is SGHRS and CDR2 YFSETQ. This CDR3 spans 16 amino acids. The V and J ends lost 0 bases and 1 base respectively, with 13 bases between them. CDR3 sequence (DNA): TGCGCCAGCAGCTTGGTGCAGGGCCTGGCCCAAGAGACCCAGTACTTC. Translating it yields CASSLVQGLAQETQYF.

The chain joins TRBV28 to TRBJ2-7; D is perhaps TRBD2 (6 bases). V lost 3 bases and J 3 bases, leaving 12 bases between the germline ends. Germline assignment: CDR1 MDHEN and CDR2 SYDVKM. This CDR3 contains 14 residues. The CDR3 loop is CASSFLLGGYEQYF. In DNA, the CDR3 is TGTGCCAGCAGTTTTTTACTGGGGGGCTACGAGCAGTACTTC.

The chain combines TRBV4-2 with TRBJ1-2; 9 bases align to TRBD1. The CDR3 loop spans 16 amino acids. Trimming at V came to 1 base and at J to 6 bases, leaving 9 bases not matched to a gene. Germline V gene sequence: CDR1 LGHNA, CDR2 YNFKEQ. The CDR3 spells CASSQALGQGEDGYTF. CDR3 nucleotides: TGTGCCAGCAGCCAAGCCCTGGGACAGGGCGAGGATGGCTACACCTTC.

The rearrangement joins TRBV6-5 to TRBJ2-3; 10 bases agree with TRBD2. V was pared by 2 bases and J by 1 base, with 3 bases of the junction left unmatched. Germline V gene lookup returns CDR1 MNHEY and CDR2 SVGAGI. The length of the CDR3 is 16 residues. The CDR3 here is CASSYDLAGGTDTQYF. DNA for the CDR3: TGTGCCAGCAGTTACGATCTAGCGGGGGGCACAGATACGCAGTATTTT.